Given below is one TCR beta chain in context. Its antigen is still unknown. Disease in donors with ophthalmopathy had moderate-to-severe activity, CAS ≥3, NOSPECS ≥4 and under 3 months' duration. Exclusion criteria comprised other autoimmune diseases, uncontrolled infections, pregnancy or lactation in patients. This record comes from a study of Graves' ophthalmopathy and Graves' hyperthyroidism. RNA transcripts yielded amplified TCR beta CDR3 regions. HTBI primers were employed in first-round RT-PCR, then a second-round multiplex PCR followed. TCRdb independently ran MiXCR on the multiplex PCR reads; one entry per CDR3 protein. The sample records hundreds of thousands of distinct CDR3 sequences, 40% being singletons. Study-wide results and caveats: Blood also carried most expanded thyroid clonotypes exceeding 0.001 frequency.

Sequencing was performed on peripheral blood. This sequence was found in an adult man with Graves' ophthalmopathy.

The CDR3, as DNA: TGCAGTGCTCGCCCGGGACAGGGTTCTGTATGGGGCTACACCTTC. It translates to CSARPGQGSVWGYTF. This chain connects TRBV20-1 to TRBJ1-2; 9 nucleotides line up with TRBD1. CDR3 size: 15 residues. The V and J ends lost 5 bases and 8 bases, in that order; junction bases with no gene match: 15. CDR1 DFQATT and CDR2 SNEGSKA come from the germline V gene (reference sequence).